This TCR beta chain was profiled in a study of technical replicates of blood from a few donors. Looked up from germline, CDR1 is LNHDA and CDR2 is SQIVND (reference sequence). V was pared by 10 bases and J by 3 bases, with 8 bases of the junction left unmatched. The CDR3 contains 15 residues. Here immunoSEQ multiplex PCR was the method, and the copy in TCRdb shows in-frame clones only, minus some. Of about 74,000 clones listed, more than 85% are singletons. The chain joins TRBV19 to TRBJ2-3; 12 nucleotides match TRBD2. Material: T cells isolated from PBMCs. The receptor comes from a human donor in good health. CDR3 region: CAILRLAGVTDTQYF. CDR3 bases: TGTGCCATACTAAGACTAGCGGGGGTTACAGATACGCAGTATTTT.